The clone carrying this T cell receptor beta chain occurred many times. The target antigen is unknown. The TCR beta CDR3 regions underwent amplification from RNA transcripts. The library came from an HTBI-primed first-round RT-PCR and a second-round multiplex PCR. TCRdb independently ran MiXCR on the multiplex PCR reads; one entry per CDR3 protein. The sample records about 480,000 distinct CDR3 sequences, about an eighth being singletons. The sample belongs to a study of Graves' ophthalmopathy and Graves' hyperthyroidism. The study, taken as a whole, reports: The model predicted ophthalmopathy progression with around 70% sensitivity and less than 80% specificity. Ophthalmopathy and stable hyperthyroidism were discriminated by a 13-signature model, with approximately 88% sensitivity and 81.08% specificity.

V gave up 3 bases and J gave up 2 bases, with 16 bases separating them. The CDR3 contains 16 residues. Germline assignment: CDR1 SGHVS and CDR2 FNYEAQ. The specimen sequenced was blood. The origin of this receptor is a young woman with Graves' ophthalmopathy. The V and J genes are TRBV7-6 and TRBJ2-5, with D perhaps given as TRBD1 or TRBD2 (5 bases each). The CDR3: CASSLGQGGGQETQYF. The CDR3, as DNA: TGTGCCAGCAGCTTGGGCCAGGGTGGAGGTCAAGAGACCCAGTACTTC.